A single sample is the source of the 27 T cell receptor beta chains below, sequenced in a study of a mutant IDH1 vaccine in newly diagnosed glioma. Profiling relied on immunoSEQ multiplex PCR, and the TCRdb table lists in-frame clones only, not all of them. This repertoire shows around 37,000 clones, approximately 92% found once; its top ten account for about 20%. Stated time point: baseline, week 1 (first vaccination visit). Treatment reported: pre-vaccination baseline after standard-of-care therapy. The material was PBMCs, obtained from a glioma patient treated with radiotherapy, temozolomide or both. These receptors were collected from a man younger than 35 with glioma.

The J gene is TRBJ2-1, the V gene TRBV19, with TRBD2 matching 8 bases. CDR3 length equals 15 residues. Germline V gives CDR1 LNHDA, CDR2 SQIVND (reference sequence). J was trimmed by 3 bases and V by 10 bases; bases with no gene match: 11. The CDR3: CATSLGGLVYNEQFF. As DNA, the CDR3 is TGTGCCACTTCTCTGGGGGGACTAGTCTACAATGAGCAGTTCTTC. The variable domain in full, with the rest retrieved from reference TRBV19 and TRBJ2-1, is DGGITQSPKYLFRKEGQNVTLSCEQNLNHDAMYWYRQDPGQGLRLIYYSQIVNDFQKGDIAEGYSVSREKKESFPLTVTSAQKNPTAFYLCATSLGGLVYNEQFFGPGTRLTVL.

The chain uses TRBV30 and TRBJ1-2; a weak D match, TRBD1 (5 bases). Germline lookup yields CDR1 GTSNPN and CDR2 SVGIG (reference sequence). This CDR3 region has 14 residues. The V end lost 1 base, the J end lost 2 bases, and 11 bases lay between the germline ends. CDR3 sequence (DNA): TGTGCCTGGAGTGGGGACGGAGGAAACTATGGCTACACCTTC. The encoded protein is CAWSGDGGNYGYTF.

V and J are TRBV9 and TRBJ2-1; 10 nucleotides agree with TRBD2. CDR1 is SGDLS and CDR2 is YYNGEE in the germline V gene. The junction had 4 bases not matched to a gene; V was cut back by 3 bases and J by 4 bases. This CDR3 contains 15 residues. The CDR3 region has the DNA TGTGCCAGCAGCGGGGGACTAGCGCTTTACAATGAGCAGTTCTTC. Its protein product is CASSGGLALYNEQFF.

A few counts support this clone. This rearrangement joins TRBV6-1 to TRBJ1-5; D call uncertain. CDR3 length: 14 residues. The ends were cut back, 2 bases at V and 3 bases at J, with 8 bases in the middle. Germline V CDR1 and CDR2: MNHNS, SASEGT. DNA of the CDR3: TGTGCCAGCAGTGAACGAGGGTTCAATCAGCCCCAGCATTTT. Translation gives CASSERGFNQPQHF.

The chain joins TRBV5-4 to TRBJ2-2; 7 nucleotides match TRBD1. CDR1 and CDR2 (germline): SGHNT, YYREEE (reference sequence). The J segment lost 6 bases and the V segment lost 5 bases, leaving 4 bases of the junction unmatched. This CDR3 has 13 residues. The CDR3 region is CASSLQGPGELFF. CDR3 DNA sequence: TGTGCCAGCAGTTTACAGGGGCCCGGGGAGCTGTTTTTT.

The chain has TRBV28 and TRBJ2-7; no clear D. The CDR3 sequence is 14 residues long. Deletions cut 4 bases from V and 0 bases from J, with 10 bases between. Germline V lookup: CDR1 MDHEN, CDR2 SYDVKM. This chain's CDR3 is CASSSHMVSYEQYF. CDR3 nucleotide sequence: TGTGCCAGCAGTTCCCACATGGTCTCCTACGAGCAGTACTTC.

This chain uses TRBV19 with TRBJ2-3; D remains unclear. Germline-derived CDR1 and CDR2 are LNHDA and SQIVND (reference sequence). The CDR3 extends over 13 amino acids. Trimming took off 1 base at V and 4 bases at J, with 6 bases between the two ends. DNA of the CDR3: TGTGCCAGTAGTATAGGCTTACCAGATACGCAGTATTTT. Translation: CASSIGLPDTQYF. Together with reference TRBV19 and TRBJ2-3, the CDR3 gives the full variable domain: DGGITQSPKYLFRKEGQNVTLSCEQNLNHDAMYWYRQDPGQGLRLIYYSQIVNDFQKGDIAEGYSVSREKKESFPLTVTSAQKNPTAFYLCASSIGLPDTQYFGPGTRLTVL.

The chain couples TRBV29-1 to TRBJ2-1; D gene uncertain. Germline CDR1 SQVTM, CDR2 ANQGSEA. The CDR3 runs to 13 residues. V lost 3 bases to trimming and J lost 0 bases, with 6 bases between them. The CDR3 DNA follows: TGCAGCGTTGATCGCAGCTCCTACAATGAGCAGTTCTTC. Translation gives CSVDRSSYNEQFF.

The CDR3: CASGRGRKDTDTQYF. In DNA form, the CDR3 reads TGTGCCAGCGGGAGGGGACGAAAAGACACAGATACGCAGTATTTT. This chain links TRBV9 with TRBJ2-3, with 7 nucleotides matching TRBD2. The CDR3 length is 15 residues. V lost 7 bases and J lost 2; bases outside the gene matches: 10. The V gene's germline CDR1 is SGDLS and CDR2 YYNGEE.

The chain joins TRBV30 to TRBJ2-2; D uncertain. Germline V CDR1 and CDR2: GTSNPN, SVGIG (reference sequence). V gave up 1 base and J gave up 1 base, with 7 bases separating them. The CDR3 is 14 amino acids. As DNA, the CDR3 is TGTGCCTGGAGTGACCAGCAGAACACCGGGGAGCTGTTTTTT. Amino acid sequence: CAWSDQQNTGELFF.

J is TRBJ1-1 and V is TRBV14; D is unclear. The CDR3 loop spans 14 amino acids. Germline CDR1 is SGHDN and CDR2 is FVKESK. V lost 6 bases and J lost 5, with 16 bases in between. This chain's CDR3 is CASSRLGEGTEAFF. For the CDR3, the DNA is TGTGCCAGCAGTAGACTCGGGGAGGGAACTGAAGCTTTCTTT.

The genes are TRBV7-2 and TRBJ2-2; TRBD1 is a possible D gene (6 bases). The CDR3 has 14 amino acids. Per the germline V gene, CDR1 is SGHTA and CDR2 is FQGNSA. Trimming removed 8 bases from V and 5 bases from J, with 15 bases in between. CDR3 region: CASGGGGVTGELFF. In DNA, the CDR3 is TGTGCCAGCGGGGGCGGAGGCGTTACCGGGGAGCTGTTTTTT.

The chain carries TRBV30 and TRBJ1-1, with D unresolved. Trimming stripped 0 bases from V and 1 base from J, with 6 bases between. This CDR3 region has 13 residues. Germline V CDR1 and CDR2: GTSNPN, SVGIG (reference sequence). CDR3: CAWSVPQNTEAFF. For the CDR3, the DNA is TGTGCCTGGAGTGTCCCCCAGAACACTGAAGCTTTCTTT.

V and J are TRBV19 and TRBJ2-2; 7 bases match TRBD2. J lost 6 bases, V lost 0 bases, and 1 base had no gene match. This CDR3 is 14 amino acids long. The germline V gene has CDR1 LNHDA and CDR2 SQIVND (reference sequence). The chain's CDR3 is CASSIETSPGELFF. In DNA form, the CDR3 reads TGTGCCAGTAGTATAGAGACTAGCCCCGGGGAGCTGTTTTTT.

The chain combines TRBV10-3 with TRBJ2-5; the D gene is possibly TRBD1 (5 bases). V was pared by 7 bases and J by 0 bases, with 24 bases between. There are 18 residues in the CDR3. From germline, CDR1 is ENHRY and CDR2 SYGVKD. The CDR3: CAIIHPPTREDHQETQYF. DNA for the CDR3: TGTGCCATCATTCACCCGCCGACCAGGGAAGACCACCAAGAGACCCAGTACTTC.

V and J are TRBV18 and TRBJ2-3, with D possibly being TRBD1 (6 bases). The V gene lost 3 bases and the J gene lost 0 bases, with 13 bases spanning the gap. The CDR3 length is 16 residues. The germline CDR1 and CDR2 sequences are KGHSH and LQKENI. The CDR3 here is CASSPPGHLSTDTQYF. In DNA, the CDR3 is TGTGCCAGCTCACCGCCGGGACACCTCAGCACAGATACGCAGTATTTT. Looking up the rest from reference TRBV18 and TRBJ2-3 gives the full variable domain: NAGVMQNPRHLVRRRGQEARLRCSPMKGHSHVYWYRQLPEEGLKFMVYLQKENIIDESGMPKERFSAEFPKEGPSILRIQQVVRGDSAAYFCASSPPGHLSTDTQYFGPGTRLTVL.

The J gene is TRBJ2-2, the V gene TRBV7-2, with D unresolved. CDR1 is SGHTA, CDR2 FQGNSA, per germline. This CDR3 contains 15 residues. The V gene lost 5 bases and the J gene lost 4 bases, with 14 bases spanning the gap. The CDR3 DNA reads as TGTGCCAGCAGCACCCGTTTAGGCGGCACCGGGGAGCTGTTTTTT. Translated, it gives CASSTRLGGTGELFF. The full variable domain, with the rest looked up from reference TRBV7-2 and TRBJ2-2, is GAGVSQSPSNKVTEKGKDVELRCDPISGHTALYWYRQSLGQGLEFLIYFQGNSAPDKSGLPSDRFSAERTGGSVSTLTIQRTQQEDSAVYLCASSTRLGGTGELFFGEGSRLTVL.

In this sample, this clone turned up once. This chain links TRBV10-3 with TRBJ2-1; TRBD2 matches at 9 bases. This CDR3 spans 15 amino acids. CDR1 ENHRY and CDR2 SYGVKD come from the germline V gene. V lost 4 bases to trimming and J lost 3 bases; unmatched junction nucleotides: 4. CDR3 bases: TGTGCCATCAGTGGAAGAGCGGGAGGCTACAATGAGCAGTTCTTC. As protein: CAISGRAGGYNEQFF.

The CDR3 DNA follows: TGTGCCAGTAGGACCCTACCGGCCAGGCGGACCCTAGCCAAAAACATTCAGTACTTC. This codes for CASRTLPARRTLAKNIQYF. This chain links TRBV19 with TRBJ2-4, with D unresolved. V dropped 6 bases and J dropped 0 bases, with 24 bases sitting between them. There are 19 residues in the CDR3. Germline values: CDR1 LNHDA, CDR2 SQIVND (reference sequence).

V gene TRBV5-1 combines with J gene TRBJ1-2, with no clear D. This CDR3 has 14 amino acids. The V gene lost 5 bases and the J gene lost 4 bases, with 15 bases spanning the gap. The germline V gene encodes CDR1 SGHRS and CDR2 YFSETQ. The DNA for the CDR3 is TGCGCCAGCAGTACCCAGACCCTCGGCTATGGCTACACCTTC. It yields the protein CASSTQTLGYGYTF.

This rearrangement joins TRBV4-2 to TRBJ1-6; D not resolved. The CDR3 is 15 residues long. V lost 5 bases, J lost 6 bases, and 14 bases lay in between. Per germline, CDR1 LGHNA and CDR2 YNFKEQ. The CDR3 DNA reads as TGTGCCAGCAGCGCAACAAGCGTTGCTAATTCACCCCTCCACTTT. Translated, it gives CASSATSVANSPLHF.

The chain carries TRBV30 and TRBJ1-5; D may be TRBD1 (5 bases). V was trimmed by 1 base and J by 6 bases, leaving 16 bases between them. There are 15 residues in the CDR3. Looked up from germline, CDR1 is GTSNPN and CDR2 is SVGIG (reference sequence). The CDR3, as DNA: TGTGCCTGGAGTGCAAGGGGCGGTCGTCTTCAGCCCCAGCATTTT. Translated: CAWSARGGRLQPQHF.

This chain connects TRBV7-9 to TRBJ2-5, with 7 bases that match TRBD1. The J segment lost 0 bases and the V segment lost 4 bases, leaving 2 bases of the junction unmatched. Germline CDR1 is SEHNR and CDR2 is FQNEAQ (reference sequence). There are 14 residues in the CDR3. CDR3 region: CASSSDRDQETQYF. CDR3 bases: TGTGCCAGCAGCTCTGACAGGGACCAAGAGACCCAGTACTTC. Drawing the rest from reference TRBV7-9 and TRBJ2-5, the complete variable domain is DTGVSQNPRHKITKRGQNVTFRCDPISEHNRLYWYRQTLGQGPEFLTYFQNEAQLEKSRLLSDRFSAERPKGSFSTLEIQRTEQGDSAMYLCASSSDRDQETQYFGPGTRLLVL.

This clone was seen only a few times. The J gene is TRBJ2-1, the V gene TRBV11-3; TRBD2 matches at 7 bases. CDR3 length: 15 residues. The germline CDR1 and CDR2 sequences are SGHNT and YENEEA. V dropped 4 bases and J dropped 8; count of bases not matched to a gene: 11. The CDR3 DNA sequence: TGTGCCAGCAGCTCCCGTGCGGGAGATGGGGATGAGCAGTTCTTC. Protein sequence: CASSSRAGDGDEQFF.

This rearrangement joins TRBV9 to TRBJ1-2; 7 bases align to TRBD1. After removal of 3 bases from V and 7 bases from J, the junction contained 9 bases not matched to a gene. CDR1 is SGDLS and CDR2 is YYNGEE in the germline V gene. The CDR3 sequence is 14 residues long. The CDR3 DNA follows: TGTGCCAGCAGCGATACTCAGGGGGTCGGTGGCTACACCTTC. As protein: CASSDTQGVGGYTF.

The rearrangement uses TRBV5-6 and TRBJ2-5, with D maybe TRBD1 (7 bases). Trimming stripped 4 bases from V and 3 bases from J, with 19 bases between. The CDR3 is 16 amino acids. Germline CDR1 SGHDT, CDR2 YYEEEE. CDR3 nucleotides: TGTGCCAGCAGCCTCCCAGGGGGTCCGGGGGAAGAGACCCAGTACTTC. This gives the protein CASSLPGGPGEETQYF.

V usage is TRBV5-6 and J usage is TRBJ2-5; no firm D call. There are 13 residues in the CDR3. The V end was cut by 5 bases, the J end by 5 bases, with 13 bases between. Looked up from germline, CDR1 is SGHDT and CDR2 is YYEEEE. Here the CDR3 reads CASRPGSFETQYF. The CDR3 DNA reads TGTGCCAGCAGACCCGGTAGCTTTGAGACCCAGTACTTC.